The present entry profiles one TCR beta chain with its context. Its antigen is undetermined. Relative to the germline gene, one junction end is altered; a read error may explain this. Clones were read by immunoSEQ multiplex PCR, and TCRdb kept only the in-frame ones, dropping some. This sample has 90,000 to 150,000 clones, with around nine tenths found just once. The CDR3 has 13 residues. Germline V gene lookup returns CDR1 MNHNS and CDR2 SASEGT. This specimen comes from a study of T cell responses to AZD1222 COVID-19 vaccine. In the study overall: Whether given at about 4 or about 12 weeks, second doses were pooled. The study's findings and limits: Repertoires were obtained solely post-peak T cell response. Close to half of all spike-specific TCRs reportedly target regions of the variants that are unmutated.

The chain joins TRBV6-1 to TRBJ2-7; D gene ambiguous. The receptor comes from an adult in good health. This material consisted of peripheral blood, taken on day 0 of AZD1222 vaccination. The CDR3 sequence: CASRETFSYEQYF. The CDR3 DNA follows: TGTGCCAGCCGTGAGACATTCTCCTACGAGCAGTACTTC.